This TCR beta chain was recorded in a study of blood T cell repertoires in COVID-19. Across the study: Sample material is recorded as cDNA or gDNA derived from T cells, B-cell-depleted T cells, or PBMCs.

The CDR3 covers 15 residues. The V gene end was trimmed by 4 bases and the J gene end by 5 bases; junction bases not matched to a gene: 9. Germline CDR1 is LNHDA and CDR2 is SQIVND (reference sequence). Clones were read by immunoSEQ multiplex PCR, and TCRdb kept only the in-frame ones, dropping some. This repertoire shows 100,000 or so clones, 85% to 90% found once; its top ten account for around 32%. Source material: peripheral blood. This TCR was sampled from a woman aged 80 or over with acute or convalescent COVID-19. The chain couples TRBV19 to TRBJ1-2; 8 bases align to TRBD1. CDR3 nucleotide sequence: TGTGCCAGTAGTAGGGCCCCTGGACAGGGATATGGCTACACCTTC. Translated: CASSRAPGQGYGYTF.